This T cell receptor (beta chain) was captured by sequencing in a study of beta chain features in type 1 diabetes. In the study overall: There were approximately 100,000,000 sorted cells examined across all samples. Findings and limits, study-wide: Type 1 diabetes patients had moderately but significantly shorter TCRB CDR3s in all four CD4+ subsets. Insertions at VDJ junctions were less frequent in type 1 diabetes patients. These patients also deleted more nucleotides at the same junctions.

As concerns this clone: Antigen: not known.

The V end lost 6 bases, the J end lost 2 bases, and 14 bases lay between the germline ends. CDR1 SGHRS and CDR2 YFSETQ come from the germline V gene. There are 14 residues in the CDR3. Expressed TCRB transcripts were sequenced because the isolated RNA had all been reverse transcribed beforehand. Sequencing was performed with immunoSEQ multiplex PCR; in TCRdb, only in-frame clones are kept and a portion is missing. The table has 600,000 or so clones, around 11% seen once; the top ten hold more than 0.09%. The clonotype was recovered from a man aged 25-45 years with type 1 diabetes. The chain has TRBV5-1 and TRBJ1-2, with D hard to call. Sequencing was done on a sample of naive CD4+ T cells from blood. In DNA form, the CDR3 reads TGCGCCAGCAACCCTGACACGTGGAACTATGGCTACACCTTC. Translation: CASNPDTWNYGYTF. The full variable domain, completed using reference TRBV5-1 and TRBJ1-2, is KAGVTQTPRYLIKTRGQQVTLSCSPISGHRSVSWYQQTPGQGLQFLFEYFSETQRNKGNFPGRFSGRQFSNSRSEMNVSTLELGDSALYLCASNPDTWNYGYTFGSGTRLTVV.